The 20 T cell receptor beta chains presented below share a single source sample, sequenced in a study of cytotoxic CD8 clonotypes in ibrutinib-treated CLL. This table comes from immunoSEQ multiplex PCR, and its TCRdb copy is limited to in-frame clones, with some not included. The sample holds about 130,000 clones; roughly three quarters are singletons and the top ten take 10% to 15%. The sample consisted of PBMCs, taken after 12 months of ibrutinib treatment. All receptors come from a human donor with chronic lymphocytic leukemia.

V is TRBV28 and J is TRBJ2-2; no reliable D call. Trimming removed 3 bases from V and 6 bases from J, with 17 bases in between. The germline V gene has CDR1 MDHEN and CDR2 SYDVKM. The CDR3 has 16 residues. CDR3 sequence: CASSLYRSNVPGELFF. CDR3 bases: TGTGCCAGCAGTTTGTATCGGTCTAATGTCCCCGGGGAGCTGTTTTTT.

The table lists this clone with a few counts. The V call is TRBV6-1, the J call TRBJ1-1, with 7 bases matching TRBD1. The CDR3 loop spans 15 amino acids. V was pared by 5 bases and J by 1 base, with 7 bases of the junction left unmatched. The germline gives CDR1 MNHNS, CDR2 SASEGT. CDR3 DNA: TGTGCCAGCAGTAGCCCCGGGACAGCGAACACTGAAGCTTTCTTT. Translating it yields CASSSPGTANTEAFF.

The rearrangement joins TRBV6-1 to TRBJ2-5, with 11 bases matching TRBD2. The CDR3 extends over 16 amino acids. The V segment lost 3 bases and the J segment 1 base; nucleotides outside the gene matches: 4. Germline V CDR1 and CDR2: MNHNS, SASEGT. This CDR3 reads CASSETSGDPQETQYF. The CDR3 DNA is TGTGCCAGCAGTGAGACTAGCGGGGATCCCCAAGAGACCCAGTACTTC.

This clone is medium-sized (0.01 to 0.1%) by share. The chain uses TRBV5-8 and TRBJ1-5; D not resolved. This CDR3 spans 15 amino acids. Trimming removed 3 bases at V and 2 bases at J, with 12 bases between. Germline CDR1 is SGHTS and CDR2 is YDEGEE. The CDR3 DNA is TGTGCCAGCAGCTCCCGTTCTCGGGGCAATCAGCCCCAGCATTTT. Translated: CASSSRSRGNQPQHF.

In its sample, this clone was seen a few times. The rearrangement joins TRBV5-1 to TRBJ2-7; the D is unclear. The germline gives CDR1 SGHRS, CDR2 YFSETQ. This CDR3 has 14 residues. V lost 0 bases to trimming and J lost 2 bases, with 9 bases between them. The CDR3 DNA reads TGCGCCAGCAGCTTGGAGGCAGATACCTACGAGCAGTACTTC. Translated: CASSLEADTYEQYF.

The chain combines TRBV4-3 with TRBJ2-1, with 8 bases matching TRBD2. The J segment lost 1 base and the V segment lost 0 bases, leaving 5 bases of the junction unmatched. CDR3 size: 17 residues. CDR1 is LGHNA and CDR2 is YSLEER in the germline V gene. In DNA form, the CDR3 reads TGCGCCAGCAGCCAAGATGGGACTAGTAGTTCCTACAATGAGCAGTTCTTC. Translating gives CASSQDGTSSSYNEQFF.

This clone came up a few times. Here the CDR3 reads CASSRDRESGYTF. The CDR3 DNA follows: TGCGCCAGCAGCCGAGACAGGGAGAGTGGCTACACCTTC. V usage is TRBV5-1 and J usage is TRBJ1-2; 7 nucleotides line up with TRBD1. CDR1 SGHRS and CDR2 YFSETQ come from the germline V gene. This CDR3 has 13 residues. V shed 4 bases, J shed 7 bases, and the junction held 7 bases outside the gene matches.

This clone was found once. V and J are TRBV11-2 and TRBJ2-7, with a weak D call TRBD2 (5 bases). The V end lost 1 base, the J end lost 2 bases, and 18 bases lay between the germline ends. The length of the CDR3 is 17 residues. The V gene's germline CDR1 is SGHAT and CDR2 FQNNGV. The CDR3 region has the DNA TGTGCCAGCAGCTTAGTACGCCGGGGATCAGGTCCCTACGAGCAGTACTTC. It translates to CASSLVRRGSGPYEQYF.

This clone showed up just once. V is TRBV21-1 and J is TRBJ2-3; the table names TRBD1, a call not compared with the DNA. TRBV21-1 is recorded as a pseudogene. The CDR3 runs to 14 residues. The CDR3 bases are TGTGCCAGCAGCAAAGACAGGGATGCAGATACGCAGTATTTT. Translating gives CASSKDRDADTQYF.

The V gene is TRBV6-6, the J gene TRBJ2-7; D call uncertain. V lost 0 bases, J lost 6 bases, and 9 bases lay in between. Germline V lookup: CDR1 MNHNY, CDR2 SVGAGI (reference sequence). The CDR3 sequence is 13 residues long. CDR3 loop: CASSYSLLGEQYF. CDR3 DNA sequence: TGTGCCAGCAGTTACTCCCTCCTCGGCGAGCAGTACTTC.

The gene calls are TRBV6-6 and TRBJ2-3; D remains unclear. CDR1 is MNHNY, CDR2 SVGAGI, per germline (reference sequence). The CDR3 is made up of 13 amino acids. The V and J ends lost 2 bases and 6 bases respectively, with 9 bases between them. In DNA, the CDR3 is TGTGCCAGCAGTTACAGGGATAGGGATACGCAGTATTTT. This translates into CASSYRDRDTQYF.

The chain joins TRBV6-1 to TRBJ2-7; tentatively, D is TRBD1 (5 bases). This CDR3 comprises 16 residues. Trimming left V 1 base short and J 0 bases short, with 13 bases between. CDR1 and CDR2 (germline): MNHNS, SASEGT. The CDR3 bases are TGTGCCAGCAGTGAAGTTGCAGGGCCGAACTCCTACGAGCAGTACTTC. This codes for CASSEVAGPNSYEQYF.

This clone was observed a few times. This chain connects TRBV2 to TRBJ1-3; no clear D gene. In germline, CDR1 is SNHLY, CDR2 FYNNEI. V lost 3 bases and J 0 bases, leaving 6 bases between the germline ends. CDR3 size: 14 residues. CDR3 DNA sequence: TGTGCCAGCAGTGAGGGCTTCTCTGGAAACACCATATATTTT. Protein product: CASSEGFSGNTIYF.

In this sample, this clone turned up a few times. This chain uses TRBV18 with TRBJ1-2; 9 bases agree with TRBD1. The CDR3 spans 14 residues. V lost 3 bases to trimming and J lost 6 bases; unmatched junction nucleotides: 5. The germline gives CDR1 KGHSH, CDR2 LQKENI. CDR3 sequence reads: CASSPRDRVHGYTF. DNA for the CDR3: TGTGCCAGCTCACCGAGGGACAGGGTCCATGGCTACACCTTC.

The V gene is TRBV4-1, the J gene TRBJ2-7; 9 positions match TRBD2. This CDR3 region has 16 residues. V gave up 0 bases and J gave up 3 bases; unmatched junction bases: 6. Germline lookup yields CDR1 MGHRA and CDR2 YSYEKL. DNA for the CDR3: TGCGCCAGCAGCCAAGATCAGAAGACTAGCGGCTACGAGCAGTACTTC. This encodes CASSQDQKTSGYEQYF.

This chain connects TRBV6-5 to TRBJ1-5, with unresolved D. Trimming removed 3 bases at V and 3 bases at J, with 9 bases between. The CDR3 extends over 14 amino acids. Germline CDR1 is MNHEY and CDR2 is SVGAGI. The CDR3 region is CASSYTVHNQPQHF. In DNA, the CDR3 is TGTGCCAGCAGTTATACGGTGCACAATCAGCCCCAGCATTTT.

The chain recombines TRBV9 with TRBJ2-3, with 8 bases fitting TRBD2. The junction had 6 bases not matched to a gene; V was cut back by 6 bases and J by 0 bases. In germline, CDR1 is SGDLS, CDR2 YYNGEE. This CDR3 is 15 amino acids long. The CDR3 protein is CASTLSGTSTDTQYF. The CDR3 DNA is TGTGCCAGCACCCTTAGCGGGACCAGCACAGATACGCAGTATTTT.

Here the CDR3 reads CASSIRDNKHTEAFF. The CDR3 coding sequence is TGTGCCAGTAGTATTAGAGACAACAAACACACTGAAGCTTTCTTT. This chain connects TRBV19 to TRBJ1-1, with D uncertain. The CDR3 spans 15 residues. V lost 3 bases and J lost 3, with 14 bases in between. Germline lookup yields CDR1 LNHDA and CDR2 SQIVND (reference sequence).

The gene calls are TRBV6-4 and TRBJ2-2; no clear D gene. V was clipped by 4 bases and J by 2 bases, with 8 bases between them. The CDR3 totals 14 residues. Germline V lookup: CDR1 MRHNA, CDR2 SNTAGT. The CDR3 loop is CASSAAVNTGELFF. Here the CDR3 DNA reads TGTGCCAGCAGTGCGGCTGTTAACACCGGGGAGCTGTTTTTT.

V and J are TRBV27 and TRBJ2-7, with D possibly matching TRBD2 (6 bases). Trimming stripped 7 bases from V and 1 base from J, with 11 bases between. Germline CDR1 MNHEY, CDR2 SMNVEV (reference sequence). The CDR3 sequence is 13 residues long. As DNA, the CDR3 is TGTGCCAGCACAGCCGGGACTTCCTACGAGCAGTACTTC. Residues: CASTAGTSYEQYF.